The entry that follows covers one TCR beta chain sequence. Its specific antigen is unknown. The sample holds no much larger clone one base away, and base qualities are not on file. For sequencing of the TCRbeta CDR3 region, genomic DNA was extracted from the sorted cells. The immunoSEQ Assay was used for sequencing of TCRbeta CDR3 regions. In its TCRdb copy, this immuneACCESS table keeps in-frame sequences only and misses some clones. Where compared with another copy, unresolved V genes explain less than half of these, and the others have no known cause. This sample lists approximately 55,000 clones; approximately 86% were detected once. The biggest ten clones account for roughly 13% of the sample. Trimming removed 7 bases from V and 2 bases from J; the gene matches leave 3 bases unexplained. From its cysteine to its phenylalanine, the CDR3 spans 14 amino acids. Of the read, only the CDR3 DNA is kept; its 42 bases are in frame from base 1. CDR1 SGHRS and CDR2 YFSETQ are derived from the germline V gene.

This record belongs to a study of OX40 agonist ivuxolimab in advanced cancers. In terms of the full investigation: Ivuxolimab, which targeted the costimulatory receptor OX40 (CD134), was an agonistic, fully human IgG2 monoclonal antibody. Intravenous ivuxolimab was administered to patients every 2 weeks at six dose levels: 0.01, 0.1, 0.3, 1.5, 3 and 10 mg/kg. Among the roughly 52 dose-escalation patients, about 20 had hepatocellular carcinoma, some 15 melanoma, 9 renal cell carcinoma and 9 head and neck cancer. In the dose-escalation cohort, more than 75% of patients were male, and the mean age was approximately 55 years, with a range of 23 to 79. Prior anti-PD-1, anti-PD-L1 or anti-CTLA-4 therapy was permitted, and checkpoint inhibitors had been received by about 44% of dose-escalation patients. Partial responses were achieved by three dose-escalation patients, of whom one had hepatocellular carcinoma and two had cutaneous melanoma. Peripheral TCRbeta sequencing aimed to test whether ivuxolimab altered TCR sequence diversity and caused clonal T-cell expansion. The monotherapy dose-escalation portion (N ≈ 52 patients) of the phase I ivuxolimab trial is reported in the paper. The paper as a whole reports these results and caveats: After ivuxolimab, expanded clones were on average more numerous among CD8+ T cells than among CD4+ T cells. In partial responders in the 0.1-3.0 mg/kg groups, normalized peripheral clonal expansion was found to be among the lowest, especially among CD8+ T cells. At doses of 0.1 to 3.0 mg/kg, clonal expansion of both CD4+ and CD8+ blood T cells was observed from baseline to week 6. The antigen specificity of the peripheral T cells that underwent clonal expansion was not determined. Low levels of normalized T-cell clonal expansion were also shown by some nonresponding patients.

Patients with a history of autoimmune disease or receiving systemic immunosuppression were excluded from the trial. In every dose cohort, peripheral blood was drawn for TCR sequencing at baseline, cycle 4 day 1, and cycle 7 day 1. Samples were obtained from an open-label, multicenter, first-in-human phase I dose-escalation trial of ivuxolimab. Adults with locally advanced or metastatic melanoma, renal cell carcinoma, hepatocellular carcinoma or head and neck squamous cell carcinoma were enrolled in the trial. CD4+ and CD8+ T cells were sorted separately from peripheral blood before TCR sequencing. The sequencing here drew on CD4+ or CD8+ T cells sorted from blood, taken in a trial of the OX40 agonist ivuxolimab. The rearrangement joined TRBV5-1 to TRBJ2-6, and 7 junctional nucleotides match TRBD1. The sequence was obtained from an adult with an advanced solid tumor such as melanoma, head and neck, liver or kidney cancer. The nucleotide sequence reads TGCGCCAGCGGACAGGACACTGGGGCCAACGTCCTGACTTTC. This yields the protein CASGQDTGANVLTF. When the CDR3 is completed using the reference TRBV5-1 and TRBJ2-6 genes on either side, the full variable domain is KAGVTQTPRYLIKTRGQQVTLSCSPISGHRSVSWYQQTPGQGLQFLFEYFSETQRNKGNFPGRFSGRQFSNSRSEMNVSTLELGDSALYLCASGQDTGANVLTFGAGSRLTVL.